This entry lists 10 T cell receptor beta chains sequenced from one sample in a study of T cell changes during pregnancy in multiple sclerosis. Sequenced by immunoSEQ multiplex PCR; TCRdb stores in-frame clones only, minus some. This sample has around 110,000 clones, with around 92% found just once. The sequencing here drew on peripheral blood, taken after pregnancy. The receptor set was obtained from a female donor with multiple sclerosis, enrolled in a pregnancy study.

This rearrangement joins TRBV2 to TRBJ1-2; 9 nucleotides match TRBD1. In germline, CDR1 is SNHLY, CDR2 FYNNEI. Trimming removed 5 bases from V and 4 bases from J; junction bases left unmatched: 8. The CDR3 covers 15 residues. CDR3: CASSPGTGRGYGYTF. As DNA, the CDR3 is TGTGCCAGCAGTCCCGGGACAGGGAGAGGCTATGGCTACACCTTC.

This sequence joins TRBV19 and TRBJ2-1; a possible D gene is TRBD2 (5 bases). V was cut by 6 bases and J by 6 bases, with 12 bases left in between. This CDR3 comprises 13 residues. Germline CDR1 LNHDA, CDR2 SQIVND (reference sequence). CDR3 coding DNA: TGTGCCAGTAGCCCGGGATGGACCAATGAGCAGTTCTTC. Translated, it gives CASSPGWTNEQFF.

The genes are TRBV28 and TRBJ1-1, with TRBD1 matching 8 bases. The CDR3 has 14 amino acids. Losses at the gene ends were 5 bases for V and 2 bases for J; bases not matched to a gene: 4. Germline CDR1 MDHEN, CDR2 SYDVKM. The DNA of the CDR3 is TGTGCCAGCAGTGGGGACAGGAGAAACACTGAAGCTTTCTTT. It codes for CASSGDRRNTEAFF.

V is TRBV30 and J is TRBJ2-7; possible D gene TRBD1, 5 bases. V dropped 0 bases and J dropped 4 bases, with 7 bases sitting between them. This CDR3 spans 12 amino acids. Germline V gene lookup returns CDR1 GTSNPN and CDR2 SVGIG (reference sequence). This CDR3 is CAWSVAGYEQYF. CDR3 coding DNA: TGTGCCTGGAGTGTGGCAGGGTACGAGCAGTACTTC.

This chain joins TRBV7-2 and TRBJ1-1, with 8 positions matching TRBD1. The CDR3 extends over 14 amino acids. CDR1 is SGHTA and CDR2 is FQGNSA in the germline V gene. The J segment lost 4 bases and the V segment lost 2 bases, leaving 3 bases of the junction unmatched. The CDR3 nucleotides are TGTGCCAGCAGCTTATTCGGACAGGGCACTGAAGCTTTCTTT. It codes for CASSLFGQGTEAFF.

This clone was counted once. The gene calls are TRBV30 and TRBJ1-4; 9 positions agree with TRBD1. CDR1 GTSNPN and CDR2 SVGIG come from the germline V gene (reference sequence). Trimming took 3 bases from V and 7 from J; bases not matched to a gene: 15. This CDR3 is 17 amino acids long. CDR3 region: CAWRTGTGTSSSEKLFF. The CDR3, as DNA: TGTGCCTGGAGGACCGGGACAGGGACCTCTAGTAGTGAAAAACTGTTTTTT. The full variable domain, rest sourced from reference TRBV30 and TRBJ1-4, is SQTIHQWPATLVQPVGSPLSLECTVEGTSNPNLYWYRQAAGRGLQLLFYSVGIGQISSEVPQNLSASRPQDRQFILSSKKLLLSDSGFYLCAWRTGTGTSSSEKLFFGSGTQLSVL.

V usage is TRBV19 and J usage is TRBJ1-5; 7 bases are a match to TRBD1. The CDR3 is 15 amino acids. Trimming at V came to 6 bases and at J to 6 bases, leaving 11 bases not matched to a gene. Germline V gene data show CDR1 as LNHDA and CDR2 as SQIVND (reference sequence). The CDR3 sequence: CASRFRDSITQPQHF. CDR3 in DNA: TGTGCCAGTAGATTCCGGGACAGTATAACTCAGCCCCAGCATTTT.

This chain uses TRBV5-5 with TRBJ2-1; TRBD1 matches at 9 bases. This CDR3 is 15 amino acids long. V gave up 8 bases and J gave up 8 bases; unmatched junction bases: 14. Germline-derived CDR1 and CDR2 are SGHKS and YYEKEE (reference sequence). The CDR3, as DNA: TGTGCCAGTGGGAAAACGACAGGGGGTTACGATGAGCAGTTCTTC. Translating it yields CASGKTTGGYDEQFF.

The genes are TRBV5-5 and TRBJ1-1; no firm D call. Germline lookup yields CDR1 SGHKS and CDR2 YYEKEE (reference sequence). This CDR3 spans 12 amino acids. With 4 bases removed from V and 7 bases from J, the gap between germline ends came to 11 bases. This CDR3 reads CASSAVGIEAFF. The CDR3 DNA reads as TGTGCCAGCAGCGCGGTCGGGATTGAAGCTTTCTTT. Combining the CDR3 with reference TRBV5-5 and TRBJ1-1 gives the whole variable domain DAGVTQSPTHLIKTRGQQVTLRCSPISGHKSVSWYQQVLGQGPQFIFQYYEKEERGRGNFPDRFSARQFPNYSSELNVNALLLGDSALYLCASSAVGIEAFFGQGTRLTVV.

The V call is TRBV5-6, the J call TRBJ1-2; the D gene is possibly TRBD1 (6 bases). With 0 bases removed from V and 2 bases from J, the gap between germline ends came to 11 bases. The CDR3 covers 15 residues. The V gene's germline CDR1 is SGHDT and CDR2 YYEEEE. The CDR3 bases are TGTGCCAGCAGCTTGGGACAGGCAGACAACTATGGCTACACCTTC. It specifies CASSLGQADNYGYTF.